This TCR beta chain was profiled in a study of T-cell memory formation after mild COVID-19 (dated by TCRdb to the early 2020s). Describing the broader study: TCR sequence clusters from the two donors were largely donor specific. In a couple of donors, T-cell clones that expanded and contracted after mild COVID-19 were followed by sequencing TCRalpha and TCRbeta repertoires longitudinally. Two young, previously healthy adult volunteers made up the cohort, one male and one female. Findings and caveats that apply to the study as a whole: Contracting CD4+ clones turned up mainly in the CM and EM memory subsets, whereas EMRA was where CD8+ clones were enriched. The detection of some responding clones in pre-infection memory suggests that pre-existing cross-reactive memory T cells joined the SARS-CoV-2 response. Only a couple of mild cases were covered by the study, and larger cohorts that include severe cases with pre-infection samples were considered necessary. Clones contracting from day 15 to 85 had balanced CD4/CD8 phenotypes, while a second wave expanding from day 15 to 37 was biased towards CD4+. SARS-CoV-2 specificity was not confirmed for the second-wave clones peaking on day 37.

TCRdb names Illumina NovaSeq 6000 as the instrument used. Using 5'RACE with constant-segment primers, TCRalpha and TCRbeta cDNA libraries were constructed, with sample barcodes and unique molecular identifiers added in the process. RNA was extracted from every sample with Trizol reagent. Library amplification was performed in two PCR steps, and a second sample barcode and Illumina TruSeq adapters were introduced in the second step. Sequencing of the libraries was done on an Illumina NovaSeq, producing 2 x 150 bp paired-end reads. The study's processing was this. Reads were demultiplexed and collapsed into UMI-guided consensus sequences with migec v1.2.7. Using mixcr v2.1.11, the UMI consensuses were aligned to TRA and TRB V and J templates and assembled into clonotypes. A clonotype was counted as expanded or contracted only if both edgeR and NoisET called the change significant, with noise models trained on biological replicates. edgeR calls used a false discovery rate-adjusted p below 0.01 and a log2 fold-change threshold of 1. PCA with hierarchical clustering of max-normalized trajectories of the 1000 most abundant clonotypes was used as exploratory dynamics analysis. Separately sequenced CD4+ and CD8+ repertoires were used to assign a CD4 or CD8 phenotype to each responding clone. TCRdb redid the processing of the public reads, applying fastp at Q25 and MiXCR, and retained in-frame beta chains. Identical CDR3 proteins give one entry, which carries the most common genes and DNA. TCRdb's processing, not the authors', yielded these V and J calls. The sample table shows almost 550,000 distinct CDR3 sequences, and over 20% are seen once. Around an eighth of the sample comes from the top ten.

Concerning this clonotype itself: The antigen it binds to is not known. Base-call qualities are not available, and no considerably larger clone is one nucleotide away.

PBMCs were isolated by Ficoll-Paque density gradient centrifugation. This TCR derives from an adult woman who had mild COVID-19 (a few samples of this study predate the infection). The sample titles of this study are shuffled in the database, so cell type and time point are left out; the donor was told from shared clones. The sample comprised PBMCs or a T cell subset sorted from them (not recorded which).

The CDR3 region reads CASSLIRPGTGARYEQYF. At the DNA level, the sequence is TGTGCCAGCAGTCTTATAAGGCCGGGGACAGGGGCGAGGTACGAGCAGTACTTC. The sequence is built from TRBV28 and TRBJ2-7, with TRBD1 matching 10 junction bases. Trimming removed 5 bases from V and 4 bases from J; the gene matches leave 17 bases unexplained. Spanning cysteine to phenylalanine, the CDR3 consists of 18 amino acids. Only CDR3 DNA remains: 54 bases, in frame from the first base. Via the germline V gene, CDR1 is MDHEN and CDR2 SYDVKM.